Here is one T cell receptor (beta chain) with its context. What it recognizes is unknown. This sample is part of a study of cytomegalovirus exposure and HLA in healthy donors. The overall study: Sequencing of some 190 million T cells in an earlier analysis found around 110 million unique TCR beta sequences. Overall study results and limits: A list of 150 or so TCR beta chains associated with cytomegalovirus was given.

Germline V gene sequence: CDR1 LGHNT, CDR2 FRNRAP. Germline trimming cut 3 bases from V and 4 bases from J; bases unmatched to any gene: 7. The CDR3 contains 15 residues. Primers included in the PCR were 60 Vbeta and 13 Jbeta primers. The method was immunoSEQ multiplex PCR; TCRdb's version includes in-frame clones alone and lacks a portion of them. The data show some 170,000 clones, about three quarters seen once. The specimen sequenced was PBMCs. The sequence was collected from a woman aged 55 to 70 in good health and CMV-seropositive. This chain uses TRBV12-5 with TRBJ2-3; 7 bases fit TRBD2. The CDR3 here is CASGLVRERADTQYF. The CDR3 DNA reads as TGTGCTAGTGGTTTAGTGCGGGAGAGGGCAGATACGCAGTATTTT.